This T cell receptor beta chain was profiled in a study of vaccination and CD4 T cells after COVID-19. Study context: After nasal swab PCR-confirmed SARS-CoV-2, eight to ten convalescents had mild disease and one severe.

The study sequenced cultured CD4+ T cell DNA using the Oncomine TCR Beta short-read assay. TCRdb used MiXCR to reprocess the PCR reads, holding one entry per CDR3 protein. The sample contains some 16,000 distinct CDR3 sequences, approximately 55% of which appear only once. This CDR3 has 12 amino acids. Germline V lookup: CDR1 MNHEY, CDR2 SVGAGI. The V end was cut by 4 bases, the J end by 5 bases, with 8 bases between. This clonotype was recorded a few times. Its cognate antigen is unknown. Treatment indicated: approximately 11-day PBMC culture with coronavirus spike peptide pools or control peptides (ViraFEST assay). Following expansion of antigen-specific T cells with peptide pools, ViraFEST then sequenced TCRs. Half-medium changes with fresh IL-2 medium occurred on days 3 and 7.

The sequenced sample consisted of CD4+ T cells from blood, cultured in vitro. The clonotype comes from a human donor who had recovered from COVID-19. The chain uses TRBV6-5 and TRBJ1-1; tentative D call: TRBD1 (6 bases). The CDR3 coding sequence is TGTGCCAGCAGTTCAACAGGGACTGAAGCTTTCTTT. Encoded protein: CASSSTGTEAFF.